These T cell receptor beta chains were read from a single sample in a study of T cells expressing NK-cell markers. TCRdb re-called the 5' RACE reads and shows each CDR3 protein once, DNA omitted. The sample has a few hundred thousand distinct CDR3 sequences, and its top ten clones hold around 4%. The source material was blood T cells: a sorted CD56 or NKG2C T cell subset, CD4+ or CD8+ T cells, or bulk PBMC T cells (not recorded which). The origin of the receptors is a man between 18 and 35 years old in good health. The CDR3 runs from the conserved cysteine through the conserved F or W. Each record gives: CDR3 protein, J gene, V gene.

cdr3_aa: CASSPTRRGLTDTQYF
j_call: TRBJ2-3
v_call: TRBV18

cdr3_aa: CASSGAGSSYEQYF
j_call: TRBJ2-7
v_call: TRBV5-1

cdr3_aa: CSATTSAKNEQFF
j_call: TRBJ2-1
v_call: TRBV20-1

cdr3_aa: CASSLSTVATGELFF
j_call: TRBJ2-2
v_call: TRBV7-6

cdr3_aa: CASSSLTVTPRRSYNEQFF
j_call: TRBJ2-1
v_call: TRBV27

cdr3_aa: CASSQAGRNQETQYF
j_call: TRBJ2-5
v_call: TRBV4-2

cdr3_aa: CASSPDLQLNIQYF
j_call: TRBJ2-4
v_call: TRBV4-3

cdr3_aa: CSATSLATQYF
j_call: TRBJ2-3
v_call: TRBV20-1

cdr3_aa: CASSYRGGALHF
j_call: TRBJ1-6
v_call: TRBV6-5

cdr3_aa: CASSFSQGSGANVLTF
j_call: TRBJ2-6
v_call: TRBV5-1

cdr3_aa: CASSKEDGGREKLFF
j_call: TRBJ1-4
v_call: TRBV21-1

cdr3_aa: CASSSFAEGRAQFF
j_call: TRBJ2-1
v_call: TRBV12-3/TRBV12-4

cdr3_aa: CASTPRQGAYEQYF
j_call: TRBJ2-7
v_call: TRBV6-2/TRBV6-3

cdr3_aa: CSVEGQAQGSNYEQYF
j_call: TRBJ2-7
v_call: TRBV29-1

cdr3_aa: CASSFPGVQNTGELFF
j_call: TRBJ2-2
v_call: TRBV7-6

cdr3_aa: CASSRIRSAGGSYNEQFF
j_call: TRBJ2-1
v_call: TRBV7-6

cdr3_aa: CASSFRPGLATEAFF
j_call: TRBJ1-1
v_call: TRBV7-2

cdr3_aa: CASSRSSSTDTQYF
j_call: TRBJ2-3
v_call: TRBV9

cdr3_aa: CASSQDLLTGWTEAFF
j_call: TRBJ1-1
v_call: TRBV4-1

cdr3_aa: CASIYWQATSNEQFF
j_call: TRBJ2-1
v_call: TRBV6-1

cdr3_aa: CASRPILGLALSNTGELFF
j_call: TRBJ2-2
v_call: TRBV12-3/TRBV12-4

cdr3_aa: CASSGGLSNQPQHF
j_call: TRBJ1-5
v_call: TRBV18

cdr3_aa: CASSFSGVYEQYF
j_call: TRBJ2-7
v_call: TRBV12-3/TRBV12-4

cdr3_aa: CASSDRREGHTGELFF
j_call: TRBJ2-2
v_call: TRBV28